Listed below are T cell receptor beta chains from one sample, sequenced in a study of cytomegalovirus exposure and HLA in healthy donors. Sequenced by immunoSEQ multiplex PCR; TCRdb stores in-frame clones only, minus some. This sample contains 75,000 to 95,000 clones. Sequencing input: PBMCs. These receptors were taken from a woman aged 55-75 years in good health and CMV-seronegative. Both conserved end residues are part of each CDR3. D genes are given only for firm matches.

CASSSPSLYEQYF TGTGCCAGCAGTTCCCCCTCTCTCTACGAGCAGTACTTC TRBV27 - TRBJ2-7
CAWLQRDYEQYF TGTGCCTGGCTCCAGCGAGACTACGAGCAGTACTTC TRBV30 - TRBJ2-7
CASTKAGGTGELFF TGTGCCAGCACCAAAGCGGGAGGCACCGGGGAGCTGTTTTTT TRBV4-2 TRBD2 TRBJ2-2
CASRGASGTYNEQFF TGTGCCAGCAGGGGGGCTAGCGGCACCTACAATGAGCAGTTCTTC TRBV6-5 - TRBJ2-1
CASSPQREAHNEQFF TGTGCCAGCAGCCCCCAGCGGGAGGCGCACAATGAGCAGTTCTTC TRBV7-3 TRBD2 TRBJ2-1
CASSQEGLAGQETQYF TGCGCCAGCAGCCAAGAGGGGCTAGCGGGTCAAGAGACCCAGTACTTC TRBV4-3 TRBD2 TRBJ2-5
CASTAGQESYGYTF TGTGCCAGCACCGCGGGACAGGAGTCCTATGGCTACACCTTC TRBV5-4 TRBD1 TRBJ1-2
CASSVGAGTGANYEQYF TGTGCCAGCAGCGTAGGTGCCGGGACAGGGGCCAACTACGAGCAGTACTTC TRBV9 TRBD1 TRBJ2-7
CASSLDRGVNEQFF TGTGCCAGCAGCTTGGACAGGGGTGTTAATGAGCAGTTCTTC TRBV11-1 TRBD1 TRBJ2-1
CASSILTGSQHF TGTGCCAGTAGTATACTAACAGGTAGCCAGCATTTT TRBV19 - TRBJ1-5
CASSIGGAQPQHF TGTGCCAGTAGTATCGGGGGGGCCCAGCCCCAGCATTTT TRBV19 - TRBJ1-5
CTSSQDKAGGPITDTQYF TGCACCAGCAGCCAAGATAAGGCGGGAGGGCCTATAACAGATACGCAGTATTTT TRBV1 - TRBJ2-3
CSVDGGGDNQPQHF TGCAGCGTTGATGGAGGGGGCGATAATCAGCCCCAGCATTTT TRBV29-1 TRBD1 TRBJ1-5
CASSLERRAYEQYF TGTGCCAGCAGCTTAGAACGGAGAGCCTACGAGCAGTACTTC TRBV7-2 - TRBJ2-7
CASSLDNTYEQYF TGTGCCAGCAGCTTAGATAACACCTACGAGCAGTACTTC TRBV7-2 - TRBJ2-7
CASSLGQMNTEAFF TGTGCCAGCAGCTTGGGACAGATGAACACTGAAGCTTTCTTT TRBV5-8 - TRBJ1-1
CASSRTSGRGNEQFF TGTGCCAGCAGCCGGACCAGCGGGAGAGGAAATGAGCAGTTCTTC TRBV6-6 TRBD2 TRBJ2-1
CASSPRGLAGEGYEQYF TGCGCCAGCAGCCCACGGGGACTAGCGGGAGAGGGCTACGAGCAGTACTTC TRBV4-1 TRBD2 TRBJ2-7
CASTVSSGFYNEQFF TGTGCCAGCACCGTTTCTAGCGGCTTCTACAATGAGCAGTTCTTC TRBV28 TRBD2 TRBJ2-1
CASSSQTYEQYF TGTGCCAGCAGTTCACAGACCTACGAGCAGTACTTC TRBV2 - TRBJ2-7
CASSLAQAWTSGRESTDTQYF TGTGCTAGCAGCTTAGCGCAGGCTTGGACTAGCGGGAGGGAAAGCACAGATACGCAGTATTTT TRBV7-7 TRBD2 TRBJ2-3
CASSLDLEKLFF TGTGCCAGCAGCTTAGATCTCGAAAAACTGTTTTTT TRBV7-2 - TRBJ1-4
CASRRLADEQFF TGTGCCAGCAGAAGACTAGCTGACGAGCAGTTCTTC TRBV2 TRBD2 TRBJ2-1
CASSLSTDQPQHF TGTGCCAGCAGCTTAAGTACGGATCAGCCCCAGCATTTT TRBV7-9 - TRBJ1-5
CASSTLEQQFF TGCGCCAGCAGTACTCTGGAGCAGCAGTTCTTC TRBV10-1 - TRBJ2-1
CASSLLLDRANYGYTF TGTGCCAGCAGCCTCCTCCTCGACAGAGCTAACTATGGCTACACCTTC TRBV4-2 - TRBJ1-2
CASSWVSTSGSSGELFF TGTGCCAGCAGCTGGGTATCGACTAGCGGGAGTTCGGGGGAGCTGTTTTTT TRBV7-2 TRBD2 TRBJ2-2
CASSLGLAGGMEGYEQYF TGTGCCAGCAGTTTAGGACTAGCGGGAGGGATGGAAGGCTACGAGCAGTACTTC TRBV28 TRBD2 TRBJ2-7
CASSPREGLSYEQYF TGTGCCAGCTCCCCTCGGGAGGGCCTCTCCTACGAGCAGTACTTC TRBV18 TRBD2 TRBJ2-7
CASSGDRGINYGYTF TGTGCCAGCAGTGGGGACAGGGGTATTAACTATGGCTACACCTTC TRBV2 TRBD1 TRBJ1-2
CASSSQGTDSSPLHF TGCGCCAGCAGCTCCCAGGGCACGGATAGTTCACCCCTCCACTTT TRBV5-1 - TRBJ1-6
CASSLSSDYQETQYF TGTGCCAGCAGTTTATCCTCCGACTACCAAGAGACCCAGTACTTC TRBV28 - TRBJ2-5
CASSLEGLAGWNTGELFF TGTGCCAGCAGCTTAGAGGGACTAGCGGGATGGAACACCGGGGAGCTGTTTTTT TRBV11-2 TRBD2 TRBJ2-2